The entry that follows covers one TCR beta chain sequence. Its antigen is currently not known. This sample is part of a study of cytomegalovirus exposure and HLA in healthy donors (dated by TCRdb to 2016 to 2017). As for the study more broadly: An earlier analysis of several hundred of the donors reported about 280 Gb of sequence data and around 100 million unique TCR beta sequences obtained from about 180 million T cells. An early release covering about 600 HLA-typed donors comprised about 300 gigabases of sequencing data and approximately 85 million unique TCR sequences. Of the 300 to 450 genotyped donors, around 81% fell in the genetic ancestry cluster associated with self-reported Caucasian donors. The study aimed to test whether cataloging public T cell receptors could reveal signatures of past pathogen exposure. The T cell repertoires of 700 or so subjects were profiled by immunosequencing and related to cytomegalovirus serostatus. Along with the approximately 650-subject first cohort, a separate validation cohort of over a hundred different subjects was used. To predict cytomegalovirus infection status, the study combined high-throughput TCR immunosequencing, statistical association of individual TCRs with disease status, and machine learning. In a later analysis, previously published TCR beta repertoires from roughly 710 donors were re-analyzed and high-resolution HLA genotyping was added so that TCR occurrence patterns could be studied. Rather than using new phenotypic data, the later analysis identified candidate immune exposures from TCR beta sequences and from how often those sequences occurred across donors. To decide whether each TCR beta V gene segment behaved as functional or pseudogenic, an earlier analysis of some 540 of the donors relied on high-throughput TCR beta sequencing. Donor age, sex, ethnicity and CMV serostatus were compiled alongside the repertoire data. A later genetic analysis took genome-wide SNP genotypes for about 65% of the 666 donors and used that subset as a discovery cohort. Every repertoire in the discovery cohort had been generated on one and the same sequencing platform. Class I and class II HLA loci were covered by the typing at four-digit resolution. The number of typed donors differed by locus: about 620-640 for A, B, C, DRB1 and DQB1; 522 for DQA1; around 580 for DPA1; and roughly 450 for DPB1. Five DR-DQ haplotypes were handled as single units for association and clustering, since linkage in the cohort was strong. Among roughly 370 genotyped donors of the cohort, an average of around 240,000 unique TCR beta nucleotide sequences were sequenced per donor, about a sixth of them non-productive. Points the paper makes about the study in general: Cytomegalovirus status was reported to be diagnosed by the classifier with high specificity and sensitivity in both the original and validation cohorts. At a false discovery rate of 0.05, a later analysis linked roughly 17,000 TCR beta sequences to specific HLA alleles. A further reported finding was that TCR beta sequences accurately predicted the HLA-A and HLA-B alleles for most subjects in the first cohort. HLA typing was unavailable for some donors at each locus, so association tests used only the typed subset. A cluster of highly shared sequence variants was judged likely to be a technical artifact of the sequencing pipeline. The cohort was sequenced for TCR beta chains only, and without alpha or paired-chain data the features that could be detected were limited. The study gave a list of more than 150 TCR beta chains associated with cytomegalovirus. According to the authors, the approach could potentially be generalized to other disease states and immunological phenotypes. The presence/absence analyses assumed that sequencing depth was roughly uniform across donors, and that assumption may not be true. Broadly in line with IMGT annotations, most TCR beta V segments showed up in productive rearrangements about 87% or about 30% of the time in an earlier analysis of around 550 of the donors. In a later analysis, TCR association rates were found to vary across HLA loci, with the most associated TCRs seen for DRB1 alleles and the fewest for HLA-C alleles. Correlated functional status among segregating V segments might reflect linkage disequilibrium, but an unknown experimental factor could not be ruled out. Several of the top co-occurrence clusters appeared to be linked to parvovirus B19, influenza, CMV and Epstein-Barr virus, according to a later analysis. Because the 87-base-pair reads could not distinguish some IMGT-functional V segments, including TRBV6-2 and TRBV6-3, those segments were excluded. While some public TCRs were present in many individuals, most TCR sequences turned up only very rarely across donors. In vitro tests confirmed that three of the cytomegalovirus-associated TCR beta chains recognize cytomegalovirus antigens. When HLA alleles, especially DR and DQ, strongly co-occurred, TCR associations were difficult to assign to individual alleles. A later analysis found that most CMV-associated TCR beta chains appeared HLA-restricted, with HLA associations seemingly driven largely by CMV exposure. The earlier analysis of nearly 600 of the donors excluded around 17 rarely observed V segments, including chromosome 9 orphons, because counts were too low. V-gene and J-gene trimming of TCR beta chains was associated with a missense DCLRE1C variant in a later genetic analysis, and the association was replicated in an independent cohort. The only immune exposure information available for the cohort was CMV serostatus. A later genetic analysis reported fewer N-insertions in productive TCRs among donors in an Asian-associated ancestry cluster than the roughly 620-donor mean. In a later analysis, HLA-associated TCR beta chains were found to be more clonally expanded and to have lower generation probabilities than equally common non-associated chains.

V is clipped by 0 bases and J by 2 bases, and the sequence between their germline boundaries is 10 bases long. The germline V gene gives CDR1 as MGHRA and CDR2 as YSYEKL. The CDR3 has 15 amino acids, counting the end cysteine and phenylalanine. Only the CDR3 portion is preserved as DNA: 45 bases, with reading frame beginning at the first base. The cohort was made up of several hundred healthy bone marrow donors. All cohort members were sampled while nominally healthy, although unrecorded immune exposures were likely present. The donor tested CMV seropositive and was one of the 289 seropositive cohort members. A peripheral blood sample was provided by each donor, and peripheral blood mononuclear cells were used for TCR beta sequencing. Genomic DNA was extracted from the blood cell samples with the Qiagen DNeasy Blood Extraction Kit. The protocol used for the library was the immunoSEQ multiplex PCR assay. For the multiplex PCR, a mixture combining 60 forward primers for TCR Vbeta segments and 13 reverse primers for TCR Jbeta segments was used. A multiplex PCR assay on genomic DNA amplified the CDR3 region of rearranged TCR beta genes. The Illumina HiSeq System was used to sequence the amplified TCR beta libraries as 87-base-pair reads. The original methods were these. A later analysis counted about 82 million unique TCR beta chains across the 666 repertoires, and some 11 million of these chains were shared by at least two donors. A nearest-neighbor algorithm error-corrected the raw reads and collapsed the reads into unique sequences, merging closely related sequences to remove PCR and sequencing errors. Alignment of CDR3 sequences to IMGT reference sequences was used to assign V, D and J gene segments. For a sequence to be retained, at least a six-nucleotide match to both a V gene segment and a J gene segment was required. Rearrangements were called productive when the CDR3 lacked stop codons and stayed in frame with V and J; all others were non-productive. CDR3 was defined according to IMGT convention as the region running from the second conserved V-encoded cysteine to the conserved J-encoded phenylalanine. The earlier analysis of about 620 of the donors excluded sequences that lacked an unambiguous match to a single V gene segment. An earlier analysis of approximately 590 of the donors classified V segments as functional when productive rearrangements were above 56.7% and as segregating when the standard deviation between donors was above 5%. A statistical classification framework was built for diagnosing cytomegalovirus status from the catalog of TCR beta chain sequences. A later analysis assigned V and J genes by comparing TCR nucleotide sequences with IMGT/GENE-DB human TR gene sequences. Using the TCRdist pipeline, a later analysis assigned CDR3 sequences along with most-parsimonious VDJ recombination scenarios. A later analysis defined each TCR beta chain by its CDR3 amino acid sequence plus V-gene family, and excluded reads lacking a unique V-gene family. To address suspected cross-contamination and a sequencing artifact, a later analysis removed 592 highly shared, low-generation-probability nucleotide sequences. In a later analysis, a clonal expansion index for each public chain was calculated from normalized within-repertoire ranks of inferred template counts. Generation probabilities in a later analysis came from a VDJ recombination model fitted to out-of-frame rearrangements, and those results were checked against IGoR. In a later analysis, hypergeometric tests were used to score TCR-TCR, TCR-HLA and TCR-CMV co-occurrence, with a repertoire-size bias correction applied to TCR pairs. In a later analysis, false discovery rates were estimated by permuting HLA or CMV assignments 20 times. In a later analysis, co-occurring TCRs were grouped with DBSCAN, and TCRdist sequence similarity was added when clustering was performed within HLA-allele-positive subsets. Repertoires with fewer than 30,000 or more than 120,000 public chains were left out of co-occurrence clustering, as were about five repertoires with anomalous nucleotide sharing. What TCRdb holds here is the immuneACCESS table cut down to in-frame rearrangements. Part of the clones is not present; checked against another copy, under half of the missing clones reflect an unresolved V gene, and the others are unexplained. V and J calls and clone size are those listed in that table; D and trimming were worked out from the DNA. This sample's table carries some 70,000 clones. The top ten hold 7.5% of the sample.

The V and J segments used are TRBV4-1 and TRBJ1-2, and the D gene may be TRBD1, 6 bases matching. This clonotype was obtained from a female donor in good health and CMV-seropositive. The specimen was PBMCs. The DNA sequence reads TGCGCCAGCAGCCAAGATGCCACAGGGAACTATGGCTACACCTTC. The translation is CASSQDATGNYGYTF.